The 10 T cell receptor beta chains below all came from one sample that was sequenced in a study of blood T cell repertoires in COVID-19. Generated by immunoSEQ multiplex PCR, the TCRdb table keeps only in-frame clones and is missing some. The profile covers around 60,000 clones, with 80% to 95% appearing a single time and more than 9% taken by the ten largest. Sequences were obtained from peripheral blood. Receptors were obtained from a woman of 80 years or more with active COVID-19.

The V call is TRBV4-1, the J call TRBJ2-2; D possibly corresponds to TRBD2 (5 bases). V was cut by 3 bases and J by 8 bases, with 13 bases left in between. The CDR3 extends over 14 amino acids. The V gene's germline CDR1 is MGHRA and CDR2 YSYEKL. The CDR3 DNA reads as TGCGCCAGCAGCCATCTACGGGGTGGAGGGGAGCTGTTTTTT. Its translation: CASSHLRGGGELFF.

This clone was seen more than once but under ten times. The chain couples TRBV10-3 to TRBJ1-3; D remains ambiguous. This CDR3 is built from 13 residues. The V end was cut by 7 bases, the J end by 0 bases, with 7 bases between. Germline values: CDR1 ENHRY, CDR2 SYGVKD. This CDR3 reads CAIKPSSGNTIYF. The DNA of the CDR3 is TGTGCCATCAAACCGAGCTCTGGAAACACCATATATTTT.

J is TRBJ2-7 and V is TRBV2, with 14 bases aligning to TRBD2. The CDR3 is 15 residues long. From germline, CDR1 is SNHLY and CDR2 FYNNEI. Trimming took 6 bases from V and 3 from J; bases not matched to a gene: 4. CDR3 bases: TGTGCCAGCAGAGAGGGACTAGCGGGGGACTACGAGCAGTACGTC. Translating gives CASREGLAGDYEQYV.

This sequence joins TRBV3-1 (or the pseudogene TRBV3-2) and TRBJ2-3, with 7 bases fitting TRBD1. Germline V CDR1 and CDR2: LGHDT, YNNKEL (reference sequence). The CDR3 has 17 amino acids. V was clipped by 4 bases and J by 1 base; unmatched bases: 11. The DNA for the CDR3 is TGTGCCAGCAGCCGGGCGAGGGGGCAAGAAGGCACAGATACGCAGTATTTT. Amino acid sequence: CASSRARGQEGTDTQYF.

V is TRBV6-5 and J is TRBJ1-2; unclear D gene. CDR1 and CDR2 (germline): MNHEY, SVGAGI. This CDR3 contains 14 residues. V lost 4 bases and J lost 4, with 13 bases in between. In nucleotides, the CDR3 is TGTGCCAGCAGTTGGGAGGGAGGGAGCTATGGCTACACCTTC. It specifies CASSWEGGSYGYTF.

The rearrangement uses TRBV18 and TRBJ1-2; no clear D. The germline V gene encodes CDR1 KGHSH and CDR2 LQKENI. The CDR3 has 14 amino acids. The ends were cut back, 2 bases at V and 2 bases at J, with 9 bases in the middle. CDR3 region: CASSPEGLNYGYTF. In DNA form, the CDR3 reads TGTGCCAGCTCACCAGAGGGTTTGAACTATGGCTACACCTTC.

The CDR3 region has the DNA TGTGCCAGCAGCCCTACTCGAGGGACAGCCTATGGCTACACCTTC. As protein: CASSPTRGTAYGYTF. The chain combines TRBV7-9 with TRBJ1-2; the match to TRBD1 covers 7 bases. CDR1 is SEHNR and CDR2 is FQNEAQ in the germline V gene (reference sequence). V lost 5 bases to trimming and J lost 4 bases; unmatched junction nucleotides: 10. The CDR3 runs to 15 residues.

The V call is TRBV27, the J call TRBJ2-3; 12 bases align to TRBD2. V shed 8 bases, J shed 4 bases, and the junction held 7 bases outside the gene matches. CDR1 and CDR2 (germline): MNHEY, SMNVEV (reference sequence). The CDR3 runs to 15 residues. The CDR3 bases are TGTGCCAGCGGTTGGACTAGCGGGATTTCAGATACGCAGTATTTT. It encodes CASGWTSGISDTQYF.

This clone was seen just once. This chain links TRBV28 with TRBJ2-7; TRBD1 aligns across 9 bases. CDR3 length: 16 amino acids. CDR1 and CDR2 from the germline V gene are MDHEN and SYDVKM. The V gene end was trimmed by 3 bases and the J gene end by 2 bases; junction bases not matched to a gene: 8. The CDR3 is CASSLRGDRGAYEQYF. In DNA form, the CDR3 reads TGTGCCAGCAGTTTGAGGGGTGACAGGGGGGCCTACGAGCAGTACTTC.

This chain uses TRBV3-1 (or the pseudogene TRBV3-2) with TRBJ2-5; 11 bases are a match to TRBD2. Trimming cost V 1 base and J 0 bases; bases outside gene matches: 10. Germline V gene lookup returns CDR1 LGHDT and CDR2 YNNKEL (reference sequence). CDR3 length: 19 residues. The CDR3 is CASSQVALAGAPYQETQYF. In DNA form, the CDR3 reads TGTGCCAGCAGCCAAGTTGCACTAGCGGGGGCTCCGTACCAAGAGACCCAGTACTTC.